The rows below give T cell receptor beta chains drawn from one sample of a study of control samples from healthy donors and cancer patients. Data came from immunoSEQ multiplex PCR; TCRdb stores just in-frame clones and leaves some out. The repertoire holds around 170,000 clones, with around 90% as singletons. Source material: blood. Receptors originate from a woman younger than 45 in good health. The CDR3 runs from the conserved cysteine through the conserved F or W. D genes are given only for firm matches. Expanded clones are given a class, and other clones once, few, many or no size at all.

>-|TRBJ2-2|TRBV4-1|-
TGCGCCAGCAGCCGGGACACCGGGGAGCTGTTTTTT
CASSRDTGELFF
>TRBD2|TRBJ2-7|TRBV6-6|once
TGTGCCAGCAGTTACTCGGGGGGGGAGCAGTACTTC
CASSYSGGEQYF
>TRBD2|TRBJ2-3|TRBV19|-
TGTGCCAGTAGTATGTGGACTAGCGGCACAGATACGCAGTATTTT
CASSMWTSGTDTQYF
>-|TRBJ2-1|TRBV28|-
TGTGCCAGCAGTTTCGGGGGATTCTACTCCTACAATGAGCAGTTCTTC
CASSFGGFYSYNEQFF
>-|TRBJ1-5|TRBV2|-
TGTGCCAGCAGTGAAATGTTGGGTAATCAGCCCCAGCATTTT
CASSEMLGNQPQHF
>TRBD1|TRBJ2-1|TRBV5-1|few
TGCGCCAGCAGCTTACCCGGACAGGTATACAATGAGCAGTTCTTC
CASSLPGQVYNEQFF
>-|TRBJ2-5|TRBV5-1|-
TGCGCCAGCAGCTTGACAGGGAGGTCAGGAGAGACCCAGTACTTC
CASSLTGRSGETQYF
>-|TRBJ1-2|TRBV10-2|-
TGCGCCAGCAGTGAAGCAGATGGCTACACCTTC
CASSEADGYTF
>TRBD1|TRBJ1-1|TRBV20-1|once
TGCATAGGACAGGGAAACACTGAAGCTTTCTTT
CIGQGNTEAFF
>-|TRBJ2-3|TRBV19|-
TGTGCCAGTAGTCGAGCGGGACACACAGATACGCAGTATTTT
CASSRAGHTDTQYF
>-|TRBJ1-2|TRBV24-1|-
TGTGCCACCAGTGGTGGGGCCGGCGGCTACACCTTC
CATSGGAGGYTF
>-|TRBJ1-3|TRBV5-1|-
TGCGCCAGCAGCTTTGGAGGGCTAGGTTCTGGAAACACCATATATTTT
CASSFGGLGSGNTIYF
>-|TRBJ1-4|TRBV28|-
TGTGCCAGCAGTTCGGGGAGAACTAATGAAAAACTGTTTTTT
CASSSGRTNEKLFF
>-|TRBJ2-6|TRBV7-8|-
TGTGCCAGCAGCTTAGTCACATATCCCTTCAACGTCCTGACTTTC
CASSLVTYPFNVLTF
>-|TRBJ2-2|TRBV4-2|-
TGTGCCAGCAGCCAAGTTGTTTTTTTGGGAGGCGGGGAGCTGTTTTTT
CASSQVVFLGGGELFF
>-|TRBJ2-5|TRBV5-5|-
TGTGCCAGCAGCTTGGTTACTGGCGGCACGGGTGGGACCCAGTACTTC
CASSLVTGGTGGTQYF
>TRBD1|TRBJ2-4|TRBV13|-
TGTGCCAGCAGCTTAGGCCTCGGACAGGCGGGAAACATTCAGTACTTC
CASSLGLGQAGNIQYF
>-|TRBJ1-5|TRBV28|-
TGTGCCAGCAGTTTAGGTCGGCGCAATCAGCCCCAGCATTTT
CASSLGRRNQPQHF
>-|TRBJ2-7|TRBV6-5|-
TGTGCCAGCAGCGGGGGCTTCTACGAGCAGTACTTC
CASSGGFYEQYF
>-|TRBJ2-5|TRBV5-4|-
TGTGCCAGCAGCATGGGGGGGCCACTTCGGGAGACCCAGTACTTC
CASSMGGPLRETQYF
>TRBD2|TRBJ2-3|TRBV7-9|-
TGTGCGAGCGAGCGGGGGTCCACAGATACGCAGTATTTT
CASERGSTDTQYF
>TRBD2|TRBJ2-3|TRBV6-6|-
TGTGCCAGCAGTTACACCGGGACTAGCGATACGCAGTATTTT
CASSYTGTSDTQYF
>-|TRBJ1-2|TRBV18|-
TGTGCCAGCTCACCAGGGGACGGGGTAAAATATGGCTACACCTTC
CASSPGDGVKYGYTF
>-|TRBJ2-5|TRBV11-2|-
TGTGCCAGCAGCCTCGGGGAGACCCAGTACTTC
CASSLGETQYF
>TRBD1|TRBJ1-6|TRBV6-5|many
TGTGCCAGCAGTTACTCACAGGGGGCATATTCACCCCTCCACTTT
CASSYSQGAYSPLHF
>-|TRBJ1-5|TRBV7-9|-
TGTGCCAGCAGCGACAGCTCGAATCAGCCCCAGCATTTT
CASSDSSNQPQHF
>-|TRBJ2-7|TRBV11-2|-
TGTGCCAGCAGCTTATCCCACTACGAGCAGTACTTC
CASSLSHYEQYF
>TRBD2|TRBJ2-1|TRBV7-9|-
TGTGCCAGCAGCTTATATGGCGGCGGGGGGGACTCCTACAATGAGCAGTTCTTC
CASSLYGGGGDSYNEQFF
>-|TRBJ2-5|TRBV3-1/TRBV3-2|-
TGTGCCAGCAGCCAACAGGGTTCGGGGACCCAGTACTTC
CASSQQGSGTQYF
>-|TRBJ2-5|TRBV5-1|-
TGCGCCAGCAGCATGGATCTTCGGCAAGAGACCCAGTACTTC
CASSMDLRQETQYF
>-|TRBJ1-5|TRBV5-1|-
TGCGCCAGCAGCACTGGACAGAATCAGCCCCAGCATTTT
CASSTGQNQPQHF
>TRBD1|TRBJ2-3|TRBV7-8|-
TGTGCCAGCAGCCTTCTTGGGGACAGGGAGGTAGATACGCAGTATTTT
CASSLLGDREVDTQYF
>TRBD1|TRBJ2-4|TRBV5-3|-
TGTGCCAGAAGCTGGGGGACAGGCCGGCTAGCCAAAAACATTCAGTACTTC
CARSWGTGRLAKNIQYF
>-|TRBJ1-4|TRBV4-1|-
TGCGCCAGCAGCCAAGACGGGAATAGGAATGAAAAACTGTTTTTT
CASSQDGNRNEKLFF
>-|TRBJ2-1|TRBV6-4|-
TGTGCCAGCAGTGACTCAGTTGATTATGAGCAGTTCTTC
CASSDSVDYEQFF
>TRBD2|TRBJ2-3|TRBV6-5|-
TGTGCCAGCAGCACTAGCGCGAGCACAGATACGCAGTATTTT
CASSTSASTDTQYF
>-|TRBJ2-1|TRBV27|-
TGTGCCAGCAGTCCCCTAGATTCCTACAATGAGCAGTTCTTC
CASSPLDSYNEQFF
>TRBD1|TRBJ1-2|TRBV10-2|-
TGCGCCAGCAGTGAGTCCAGGGGGGGGGCCTATGGCTACACCTTC
CASSESRGGAYGYTF
>-|TRBJ2-1|TRBV5-1|-
TGCGCCAGCAGCCCAGACCTATGGCCGCCGGGACGGGACAATGAGCAGTTCTTC
CASSPDLWPPGRDNEQFF
>TRBD1|TRBJ2-1|TRBV5-6|-
TGTGCCAGCAGCAAAGGACAGGGTAGGAATGAGCAGTTCTTC
CASSKGQGRNEQFF
>-|TRBJ2-3|TRBV6-5|-
TGTGCCAGCAGCTCGGGTCCTTATACGCAGTATTTT
CASSSGPYTQYF
>-|TRBJ1-4|TRBV20-1|-
TGCAGTGCTAGTCGGGGGTGGGAGGAAAAACTGTTTTTT
CSASRGWEEKLFF
>-|TRBJ2-1|TRBV6-4|-
TGTGCCAGCAGTGACACCATCTACAATGAGCAGTTCTTC
CASSDTIYNEQFF
>-|TRBJ1-6|TRBV10-3|-
TGTGCCATCAGTGTGGGGGCGGGATCCTATAATTCACCCCTCCACTTT
CAISVGAGSYNSPLHF